This T cell receptor (beta chain) was recorded in a study of blood T cell repertoires in COVID-19 (dated by TCRdb to 2019 to 2021). Regarding the study in general: Collaborator samples came from the United States, Italy and Spain and covered acute and convalescent phases of COVID-19. The prospective study material was composed of cDNA or gDNA derived from T cells, B-cell-depleted T cells, or PBMCs. Deeply sampled blood TCRbeta repertoires from subjects exposed to, actively infected with, or recovered from COVID-19 were included in the dataset. The repertoires were made available in a free public database intended to serve as a resource for research on the immune response to SARS-CoV-2. Samples were obtained from the ongoing ImmuneRACE study (first 160 participants) and from 1,200 or so subjects provided by 6 global collaborators. Sample metadata almost always included a de-identified subject ID, COVID-19 status, age in years and sex. HLA class I and class II types, where available, came from metadata supplied by the sample provider rather than from assay-based typing. Here is what the overall study found, with its caveats: Clinical and demographic metadata were provided uncurated, with the amount varying by source and participant.

The collaborating institutions used their own protocols to collect whole blood in K2EDTA tubes. For TCRbeta analysis, collaborators shipped samples in one of three forms: frozen whole blood, isolated PBMCs, or DNA extracted from either of those sample types. V is cut back by 3 bases and J by 3 bases, with 4 bases in the junction unmatched. In the germline V gene (reference sequence), CDR1 corresponds to LNHDA and CDR2 to SQIVND. Reading from cysteine to phenylalanine, the CDR3 counts 14 amino acids. Just CDR3 DNA is preserved here, 42 bases in frame from base 1. This clone was detected once. Its recognized antigen is unknown. Base qualities are not at hand, and no much larger clone is one base apart. The immunoSEQ Assay, a bias-controlled multiplex PCR, was used to amplify TCRbeta CDR3 regions from genomic DNA. In the original analysis: Nucleated cell counts per sample were estimated from amplification of reference gene primers within the assay. Sequence reads were collapsed and filtered to measure the absolute abundance of every unique TCRbeta CDR3 rearrangement. For each sample, productive Simpson clonality was calculated as the square root of Simpson's diversity index over productive rearrangements. The clones in this table, taken by TCRdb from immuneACCESS, are in-frame only. Not every clone is retained; where verified, under half of the shortfall comes from an unresolved V gene, and the cause of the rest is unknown. V and J calls and clone size are those listed in that table; D and trimming were worked out from the DNA. Recorded for this sample are 150,000 to 200,000 clones; around 81% of them occurred a single time. The ten largest clonotypes hold about 11% of the sample.

The sequenced material came from peripheral blood. The sequence joins TRBV19 to TRBJ2-7; 8 of the junction bases match TRBD2. The TCR sequence derives from a man in his 60s with active or convalescent COVID-19. CDR3 protein: CASSISLAGYEQYF. The DNA sequence is TGTGCCAGTAGTATTTCCCTAGCGGGCTACGAGCAGTACTTC.